This T cell receptor beta chain was identified in a study of Ad26.COV2.S vaccination and SARS-CoV-2 variants. Findings of the study overall: Marked by substantial breadth, spike-specific CD8+ and CD4+ T cell responses were reportedly seen after vaccination.

Remarks on this clone: Its antigen is currently unknown.

Treatment here: about 20 received Ad26.COV2.S at low or high dose, single or two shots; roughly five received placebo; per-sample allocation not given. Samples analyzed were those drawn on day 63 after the first vaccine or placebo injection. Clones were read by immunoSEQ multiplex PCR, and TCRdb kept only the in-frame ones, dropping some. The sample gives around 450,000 clones, around 89% of which show up once; 3.6% is in the top ten. The CDR3 loop spans 15 amino acids. Trimming cost V 6 bases and J 2 bases; bases outside gene matches: 4. CDR1 is MNHEY and CDR2 is SMNVEV in the germline V gene (reference sequence).

The TCR originated in a person aged 18 to 59 who received the Ad26.COV2.S COVID-19 vaccine or a placebo. The genes are TRBV27 and TRBJ2-7; TRBD2 matches 13 bases. The starting material was peripheral blood, obtained in a trial of Ad26.COV2.S vaccine versus placebo. The CDR3 DNA reads TGTGCCAGCAGCAAACTAGCGGGGGGGGCCTACGAGCAGTACTTC. As protein: CASSKLAGGAYEQYF.